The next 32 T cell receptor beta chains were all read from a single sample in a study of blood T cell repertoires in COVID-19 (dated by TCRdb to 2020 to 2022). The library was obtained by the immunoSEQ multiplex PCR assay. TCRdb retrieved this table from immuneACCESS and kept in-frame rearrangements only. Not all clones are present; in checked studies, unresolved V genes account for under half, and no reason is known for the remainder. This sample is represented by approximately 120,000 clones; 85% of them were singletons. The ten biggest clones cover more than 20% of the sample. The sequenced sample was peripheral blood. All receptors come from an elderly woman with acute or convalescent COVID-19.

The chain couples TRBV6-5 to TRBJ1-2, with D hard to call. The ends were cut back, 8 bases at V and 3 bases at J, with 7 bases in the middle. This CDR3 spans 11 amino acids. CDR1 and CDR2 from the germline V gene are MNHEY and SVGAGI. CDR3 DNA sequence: TGTGCCAGCTTACAGTACTATGGCTACACCTTC. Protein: CASLQYYGYTF.

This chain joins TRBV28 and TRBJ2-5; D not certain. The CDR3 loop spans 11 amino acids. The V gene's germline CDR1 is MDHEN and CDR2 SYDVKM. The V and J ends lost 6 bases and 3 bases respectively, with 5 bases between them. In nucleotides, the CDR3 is TGTGCCAGCAGCCGAGAAGAGACCCAGTACTTC. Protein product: CASSREETQYF.

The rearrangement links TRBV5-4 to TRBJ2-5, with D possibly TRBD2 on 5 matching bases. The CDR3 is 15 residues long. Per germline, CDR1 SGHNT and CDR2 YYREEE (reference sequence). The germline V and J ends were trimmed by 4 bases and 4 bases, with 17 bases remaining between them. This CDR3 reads CASSPPEAVGETQYF. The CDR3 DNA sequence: TGTGCCAGCAGCCCTCCGGAAGCGGTGGGAGAGACCCAGTACTTC.

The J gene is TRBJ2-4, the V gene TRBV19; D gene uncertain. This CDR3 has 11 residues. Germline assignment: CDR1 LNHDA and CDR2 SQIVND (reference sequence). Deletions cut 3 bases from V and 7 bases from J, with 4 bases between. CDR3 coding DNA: TGTGCCAGTAGTATTCAGAACATTCAGTACTTC. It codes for CASSIQNIQYF.

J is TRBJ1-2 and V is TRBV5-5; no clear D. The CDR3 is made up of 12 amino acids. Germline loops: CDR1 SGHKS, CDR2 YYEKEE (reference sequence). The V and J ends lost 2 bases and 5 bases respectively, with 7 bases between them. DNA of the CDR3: TGTGCCAGCAGCTTCGCCGGTTATGGCTACACCTTC. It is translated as CASSFAGYGYTF. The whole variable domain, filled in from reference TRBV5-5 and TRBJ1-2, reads DAGVTQSPTHLIKTRGQQVTLRCSPISGHKSVSWYQQVLGQGPQFIFQYYEKEERGRGNFPDRFSARQFPNYSSELNVNALLLGDSALYLCASSFAGYGYTFGSGTRLTVV.

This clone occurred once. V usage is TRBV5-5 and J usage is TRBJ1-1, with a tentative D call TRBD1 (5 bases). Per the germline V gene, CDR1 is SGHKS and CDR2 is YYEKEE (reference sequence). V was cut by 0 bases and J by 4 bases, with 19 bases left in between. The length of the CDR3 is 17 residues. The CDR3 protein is CASSLAALQIRGTEAFF. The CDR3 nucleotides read TGTGCCAGCAGCTTGGCCGCTCTCCAGATAAGGGGCACTGAAGCTTTCTTT. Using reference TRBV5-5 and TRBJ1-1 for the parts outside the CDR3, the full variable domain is DAGVTQSPTHLIKTRGQQVTLRCSPISGHKSVSWYQQVLGQGPQFIFQYYEKEERGRGNFPDRFSARQFPNYSSELNVNALLLGDSALYLCASSLAALQIRGTEAFFGQGTRLTVV.

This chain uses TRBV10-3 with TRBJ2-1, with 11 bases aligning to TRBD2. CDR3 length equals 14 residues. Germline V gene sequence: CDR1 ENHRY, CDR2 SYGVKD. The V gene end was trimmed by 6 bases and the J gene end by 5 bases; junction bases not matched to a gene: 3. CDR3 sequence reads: CAIRVAGGNNEQFF. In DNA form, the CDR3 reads TGTGCCATCAGAGTAGCGGGGGGGAACAATGAGCAGTTCTTC.

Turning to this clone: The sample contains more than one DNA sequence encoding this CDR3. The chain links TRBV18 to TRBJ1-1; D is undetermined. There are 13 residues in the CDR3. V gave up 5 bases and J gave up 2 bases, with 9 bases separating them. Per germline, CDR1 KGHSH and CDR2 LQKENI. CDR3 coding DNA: TGTGCCAGCTCAGGAGGTCTAAACACTGAAGCTTTCTTT. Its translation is CASSGGLNTEAFF.

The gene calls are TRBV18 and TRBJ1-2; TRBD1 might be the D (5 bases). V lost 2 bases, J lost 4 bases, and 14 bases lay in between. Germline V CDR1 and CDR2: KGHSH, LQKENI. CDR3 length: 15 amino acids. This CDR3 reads CASSPWEQELYGYTF. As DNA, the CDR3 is TGTGCCAGCTCACCATGGGAACAGGAACTCTATGGCTACACCTTC.

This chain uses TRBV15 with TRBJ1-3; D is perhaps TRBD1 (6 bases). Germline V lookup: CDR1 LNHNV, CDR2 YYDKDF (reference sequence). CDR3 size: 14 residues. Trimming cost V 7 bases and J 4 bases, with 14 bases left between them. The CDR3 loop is CATNQGFSGNTIYF. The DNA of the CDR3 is TGTGCCACCAACCAGGGGTTTTCGGGAAACACCATATATTTT.

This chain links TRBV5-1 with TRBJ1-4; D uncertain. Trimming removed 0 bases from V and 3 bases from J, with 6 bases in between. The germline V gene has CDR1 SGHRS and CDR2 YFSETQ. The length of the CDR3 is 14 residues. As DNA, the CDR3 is TGCGCCAGCAGCTTGGGGCCGCCTAATGAAAAACTGTTTTTT. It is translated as CASSLGPPNEKLFF. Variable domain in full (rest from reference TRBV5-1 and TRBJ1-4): KAGVTQTPRYLIKTRGQQVTLSCSPISGHRSVSWYQQTPGQGLQFLFEYFSETQRNKGNFPGRFSGRQFSNSRSEMNVSTLELGDSALYLCASSLGPPNEKLFFGSGTQLSVL.

CDR3 loop: CASSPPLLTEAFF. CDR3 coding DNA: TGTGCCAGCAGCCCCCCCCTTTTAACTGAAGCTTTCTTT. This chain uses TRBV7-9 with TRBJ1-1; D is unclear. This CDR3 is 13 amino acids long. The germline gives CDR1 SEHNR, CDR2 FQNEAQ (reference sequence). V was trimmed by 5 bases and J by 5 bases, leaving 12 bases between them.

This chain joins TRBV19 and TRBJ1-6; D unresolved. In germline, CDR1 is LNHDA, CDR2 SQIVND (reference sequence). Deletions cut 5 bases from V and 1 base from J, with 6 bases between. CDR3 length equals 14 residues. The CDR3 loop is CASSGQSYNSPLHF. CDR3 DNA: TGTGCCAGTAGTGGGCAGTCCTATAATTCACCCCTCCACTTT. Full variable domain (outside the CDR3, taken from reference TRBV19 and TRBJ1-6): DGGITQSPKYLFRKEGQNVTLSCEQNLNHDAMYWYRQDPGQGLRLIYYSQIVNDFQKGDIAEGYSVSREKKESFPLTVTSAQKNPTAFYLCASSGQSYNSPLHFGNGTRLTVT.

The CDR3 protein is CASSFRDRPYNEQFF. The CDR3, as DNA: TGTGCCAGCAGTTTTCGAGACAGACCCTACAATGAGCAGTTCTTC. The chain is built from TRBV6-2 or TRBV6-3 and TRBJ2-1; possibly TRBD1 for D (5 bases). The CDR3 is 15 amino acids. Trimming removed 4 bases at V and 2 bases at J, with 12 bases between. Germline V CDR1 and CDR2: MNHEY, SVGEGT.

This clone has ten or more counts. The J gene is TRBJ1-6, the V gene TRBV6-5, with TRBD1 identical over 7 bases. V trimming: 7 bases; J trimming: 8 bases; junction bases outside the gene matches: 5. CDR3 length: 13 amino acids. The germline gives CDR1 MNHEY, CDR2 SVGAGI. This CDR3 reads CASNRGTDSPLHF. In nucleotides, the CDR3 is TGTGCCAGCAACAGGGGCACTGATTCACCCCTCCACTTT.

Here the CDR3 DNA reads TGTGCCAGTACCCCGGGACAAGGAAACACTGAAGCTTTCTTT. Translated, it gives CASTPGQGNTEAFF. The genes are TRBV19 and TRBJ1-1; D may be TRBD1 (6 bases). Germline V CDR1 and CDR2: LNHDA, SQIVND (reference sequence). The V and J ends lost 7 bases and 2 bases respectively, with 14 bases between them. This CDR3 has 14 amino acids.

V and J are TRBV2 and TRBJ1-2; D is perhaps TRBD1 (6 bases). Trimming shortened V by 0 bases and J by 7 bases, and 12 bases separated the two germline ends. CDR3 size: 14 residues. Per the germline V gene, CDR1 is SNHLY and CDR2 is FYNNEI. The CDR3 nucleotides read TGTGCCAGCAGTGAAGCGCAGGGGATCTCTGGCTACACCTTC. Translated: CASSEAQGISGYTF.

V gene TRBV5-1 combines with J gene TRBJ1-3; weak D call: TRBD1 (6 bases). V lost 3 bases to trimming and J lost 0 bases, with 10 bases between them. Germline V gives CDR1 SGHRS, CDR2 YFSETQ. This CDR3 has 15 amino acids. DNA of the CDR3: TGCGCCAGCAGCTCTACAGGGCTCTCTGGAAACACCATATATTTT. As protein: CASSSTGLSGNTIYF.

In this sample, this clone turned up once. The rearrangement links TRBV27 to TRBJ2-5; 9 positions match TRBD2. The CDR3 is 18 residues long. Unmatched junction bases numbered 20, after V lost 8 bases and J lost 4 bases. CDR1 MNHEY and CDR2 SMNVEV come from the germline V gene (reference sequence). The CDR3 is CASRKRASGDLFTETQYF. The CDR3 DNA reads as TGTGCCAGCCGAAAAAGGGCTAGCGGGGACCTTTTTACAGAGACCCAGTACTTC.

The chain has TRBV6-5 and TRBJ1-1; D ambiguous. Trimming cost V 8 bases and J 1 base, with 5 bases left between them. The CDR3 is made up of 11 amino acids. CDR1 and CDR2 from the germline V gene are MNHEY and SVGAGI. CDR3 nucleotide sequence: TGTGCCAGCTTCTCGAACACTGAAGCTTTCTTT. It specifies CASFSNTEAFF.

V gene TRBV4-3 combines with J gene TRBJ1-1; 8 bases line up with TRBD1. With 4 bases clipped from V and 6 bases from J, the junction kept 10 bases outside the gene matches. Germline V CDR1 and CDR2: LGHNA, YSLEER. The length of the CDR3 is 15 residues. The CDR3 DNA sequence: TGCGCCAGCAGCCCAGCGGACAGGGACGATCCTGAAGCTTTCTTT. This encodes CASSPADRDDPEAFF.

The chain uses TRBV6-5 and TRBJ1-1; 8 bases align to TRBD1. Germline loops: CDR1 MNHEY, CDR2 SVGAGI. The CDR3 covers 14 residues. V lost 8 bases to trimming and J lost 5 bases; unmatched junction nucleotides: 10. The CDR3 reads CASQSGQGRTEAFF. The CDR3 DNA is TGTGCCAGCCAATCCGGACAGGGTCGGACTGAAGCTTTCTTT.

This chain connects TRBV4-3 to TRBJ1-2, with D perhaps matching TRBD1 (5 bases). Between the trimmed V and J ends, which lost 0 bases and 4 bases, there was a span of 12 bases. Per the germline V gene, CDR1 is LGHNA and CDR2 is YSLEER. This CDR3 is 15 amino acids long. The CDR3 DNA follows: TGCGCCAGCAGCCAAGAAAGACAGAGCGCCTATGGCTACACCTTC. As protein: CASSQERQSAYGYTF.

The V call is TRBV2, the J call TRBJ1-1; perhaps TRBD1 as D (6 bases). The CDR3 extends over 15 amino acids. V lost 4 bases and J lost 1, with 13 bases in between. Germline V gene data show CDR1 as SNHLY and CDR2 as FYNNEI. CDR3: CASSASGTQNTEAFF. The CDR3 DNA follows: TGTGCCAGCAGTGCCTCCGGGACACAGAACACTGAAGCTTTCTTT.

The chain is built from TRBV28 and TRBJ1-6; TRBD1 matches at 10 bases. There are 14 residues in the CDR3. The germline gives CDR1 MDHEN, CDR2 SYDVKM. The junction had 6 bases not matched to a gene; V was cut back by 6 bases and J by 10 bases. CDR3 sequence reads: CASSTGTGASPLHF. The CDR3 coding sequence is TGTGCCAGCAGCACCGGGACAGGGGCCTCACCCCTCCACTTT.

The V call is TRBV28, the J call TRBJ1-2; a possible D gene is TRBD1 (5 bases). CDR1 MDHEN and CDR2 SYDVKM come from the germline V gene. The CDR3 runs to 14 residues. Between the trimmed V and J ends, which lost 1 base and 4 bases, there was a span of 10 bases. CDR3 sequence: CASSLSGHFYGYTF. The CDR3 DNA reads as TGTGCCAGCAGTTTATCAGGACACTTCTATGGCTACACCTTC.

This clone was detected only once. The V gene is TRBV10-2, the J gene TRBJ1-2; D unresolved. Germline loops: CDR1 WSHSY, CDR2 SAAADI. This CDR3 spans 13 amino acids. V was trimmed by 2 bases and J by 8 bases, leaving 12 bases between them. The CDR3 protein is CASSETALRGYTF. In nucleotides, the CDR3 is TGCGCCAGCAGTGAGACAGCACTTCGAGGCTACACCTTC.

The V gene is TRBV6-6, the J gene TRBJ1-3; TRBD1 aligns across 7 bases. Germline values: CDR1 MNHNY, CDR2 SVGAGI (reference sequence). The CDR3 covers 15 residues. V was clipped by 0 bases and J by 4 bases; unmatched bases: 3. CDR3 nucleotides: TGTGCCAGCAGTTACTCGCCGGGACAGGGAAACACCATATATTTT. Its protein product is CASSYSPGQGNTIYF.

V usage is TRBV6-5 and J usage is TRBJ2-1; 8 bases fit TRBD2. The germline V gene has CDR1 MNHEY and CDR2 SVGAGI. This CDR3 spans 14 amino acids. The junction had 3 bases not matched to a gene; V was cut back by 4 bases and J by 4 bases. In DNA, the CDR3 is TGTGCCAGCAGTTTTAAGCGGGGGTACAATGAGCAGTTCTTC. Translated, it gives CASSFKRGYNEQFF.

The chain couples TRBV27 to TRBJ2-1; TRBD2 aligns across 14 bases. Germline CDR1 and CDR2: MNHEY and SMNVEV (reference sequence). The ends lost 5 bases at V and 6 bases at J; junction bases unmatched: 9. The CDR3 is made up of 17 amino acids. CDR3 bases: TGTGCCAGCAGTCCCTCTATGGGACTAGCGGGGGCCAATGAGCAGTTCTTC. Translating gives CASSPSMGLAGANEQFF.

In DNA form, the CDR3 reads TGCGCCAGCAGCTTGACTACCCAAGTTAATGAAAAACTGTTTTTT. Translated: CASSLTTQVNEKLFF. V is TRBV5-1 and J is TRBJ1-4; D gene ambiguous. The V gene's germline CDR1 is SGHRS and CDR2 YFSETQ. The CDR3 loop spans 15 amino acids. V was shortened by 1 base and J by 4 bases, with 11 bases between the two germline ends.

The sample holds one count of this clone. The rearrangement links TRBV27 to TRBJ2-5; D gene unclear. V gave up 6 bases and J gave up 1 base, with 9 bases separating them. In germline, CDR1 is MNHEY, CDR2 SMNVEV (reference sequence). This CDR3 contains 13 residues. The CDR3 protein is CASSPVSQETQYF. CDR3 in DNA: TGTGCCAGCAGCCCGGTGAGCCAAGAGACCCAGTACTTC.